Described below is a single T cell receptor (beta chain) sequence and its context. Antigen: not known. A junction boundary mismatches the germline segment, possibly from a read error. The study ran its PCR with 60 Vbeta and 13 Jbeta primers. Measured with immunoSEQ multiplex PCR; TCRdb has only the in-frame clones, and not every one. This table holds about 140,000 clones, about 9.1% found once. The data belong to a study of cytomegalovirus exposure and HLA in healthy donors. Findings and limits, study-wide: Earlier findings revealed that most TCR beta V segments proved productive either about 90% or about 30% of the time.

Each donor was healthy, and each was a bone marrow donor. The CDR3 totals 15 residues. The germline CDR1 and CDR2 sequences are SGHTA and FQGNSA. The V call is TRBV7-2, the J call TRBJ2-5; 9 bases fit TRBD1. This receptor was obtained from a woman in her thirties or forties in good health and CMV-seropositive. Sequencing input: PBMCs. The CDR3 DNA follows: TGTGCCAGCACCTTATCCGGGACAGGGCAAGAGACCCAGTACTTC. It codes for CASTLSGTGQETQYF.